Below are 13 T cell receptor beta chains sequenced from a single sample in a study of early T cells in non-severe SARS-CoV-2 infection. TCRdb reanalysed the 5' RACE reads using MiXCR and keeps one entry per CDR3 protein. The data contain 37,000 or so distinct CDR3 sequences, 5.8% of them seen just once; the ten biggest clones take up under 30%. Source material: whole blood. The receptor source for this set is an adult who was a healthcare worker with PCR-confirmed SARS-CoV-2 infection or an uninfected control (not recorded which).

This clonotype showed up many times. This chain joins TRBV28 and TRBJ1-3; D is perhaps TRBD1 (5 bases). Per the germline V gene, CDR1 is MDHEN and CDR2 is SYDVKM. The CDR3 spans 17 residues. Trimming removed 2 bases at V and 0 bases at J, with 14 bases between. The CDR3 DNA follows: TGTGCCAGCAGTTTAAGCGGGGGGACGGCCTCTGGAAACACCATATATTTT. Amino acid sequence: CASSLSGGTASGNTIYF.

This clonotype has at least ten counts. The chain couples TRBV6-2 or TRBV6-3 to TRBJ2-3; D gene ambiguous. V lost 0 bases to trimming and J lost 6 bases, with 10 bases between them. Germline CDR1 is MNHEY and CDR2 is SVGEGT. The CDR3 covers 14 residues. The CDR3 spells CASSYSILRDTQYF. DNA of the CDR3: TGTGCCAGCAGTTACTCGATTCTGCGGGATACGCAGTATTTT.

In this sample, this clonotype turned up many times. CDR3 DNA: TGTGCCAGCAGTTTAAGGCTAGCTTGGGATACGCAGTATTTT. This encodes CASSLRLAWDTQYF. The J gene is TRBJ2-3, the V gene TRBV12-3 or TRBV12-4, with a possible D match to TRBD2 (5 bases). Trimming stripped 2 bases from V and 6 bases from J, with 12 bases between. CDR3 length: 14 amino acids.

This clonotype was counted at least ten times. This rearrangement joins TRBV20-1 to TRBJ2-1; 15 nucleotides match TRBD2. The germline gives CDR1 DFQATT, CDR2 SNEGSKA (reference sequence). The CDR3 sequence is 13 residues long. CDR3 protein: CSGLAGGPNEQFF. Written as DNA, the CDR3 is TGCAGCGGACTAGCGGGAGGGCCGAATGAGCAGTTCTTC.

This clonotype showed up many times. This chain uses TRBV20-1 with TRBJ2-4, with a weak D call TRBD2 (5 bases). V shed 2 bases and J shed 0 bases, with 8 bases lying between them. The V gene's germline CDR1 is DFQATT and CDR2 SNEGSKA (reference sequence). The CDR3 is 14 amino acids. The CDR3 DNA sequence: TGCAGTGCTAGACGGGCGGGAGCCAAAAACATTCAGTACTTC. This codes for CSARRAGAKNIQYF.

The rearrangement joins TRBV11-2 to TRBJ2-5; tentatively, D is TRBD2 (6 bases). Deletions cut 2 bases from V and 2 bases from J, with 12 bases between. Germline V gene sequence: CDR1 SGHAT, CDR2 FQNNGV. The CDR3 sequence is 15 residues long. This CDR3 is CASSLQWTNQETQYF. In DNA form, the CDR3 reads TGTGCCAGCAGCTTACAGTGGACTAATCAAGAGACCCAGTACTTC.

The sample holds many counts of this clonotype. The rearrangement joins TRBV4-1 to TRBJ2-3; 13 nucleotides align to TRBD2. J lost 4 bases, V lost 4 bases, and 5 bases had no gene match. The CDR3 runs 16 residues. The germline CDR1 and CDR2 sequences are MGHRA and YSYEKL. CDR3 region: CASSPLLAGGPDTQYF. In DNA form, the CDR3 reads TGCGCCAGCAGCCCCCTACTAGCGGGAGGGCCAGATACGCAGTATTTT.

CDR3 residues: CATSDLLGSKETQYF. The DNA of the CDR3 is TGTGCCACCAGTGATTTGTTAGGATCCAAGGAGACCCAGTACTTC. The chain carries TRBV24-1 and TRBJ2-5; no reliable D call. V lost 0 bases to trimming and J lost 5 bases, with 12 bases between them. Germline CDR1 reads KGHDR; CDR2 reads SFDVKD. The CDR3 is 15 amino acids.

V is TRBV6-6 and J is TRBJ2-5, with 9 bases that match TRBD1. J was trimmed by 5 bases and V by 11 bases; bases with no gene match: 9. The CDR3 totals 13 residues. Germline assignment: CDR1 MNHNY and CDR2 SVGAGI (reference sequence). The CDR3 sequence is CASSGTGWETQYF. As DNA, the CDR3 is TGTGCCTCCTCCGGGACAGGGTGGGAGACCCAGTACTTC.

This clonotype was observed at least ten times. The CDR3 nucleotides read TGCAGTGCTAGAGACCCCAGGGGAGAGCCAGATACGCAGTATTTT. Protein product: CSARDPRGEPDTQYF. V usage is TRBV20-1 and J usage is TRBJ2-3; D is perhaps TRBD1 (6 bases). The V gene lost 0 bases and the J gene lost 4 bases, with 14 bases spanning the gap. The CDR3 is 15 amino acids. Per germline, CDR1 DFQATT and CDR2 SNEGSKA (reference sequence).

This clonotype turned up a few times. CDR3 in amino acids: CASSPVSGASYNEQFF. CDR3 nucleotide sequence: TGTGCCAGCAGCCCCGTTAGCGGGGCATCCTACAATGAGCAGTTCTTC. This chain joins TRBV6-6 and TRBJ2-1; 8 nucleotides line up with TRBD2. The J segment lost 1 base and the V segment lost 6 bases, leaving 8 bases of the junction unmatched. CDR3 length: 16 residues. Germline V lookup: CDR1 MNHNY, CDR2 SVGAGI (reference sequence).

V gene TRBV19 combines with J gene TRBJ2-1; the match to TRBD2 covers 7 bases. The ends lost 3 bases at V and 5 bases at J; junction bases unmatched: 16. CDR3 length: 18 residues. The germline V gene encodes CDR1 LNHDA and CDR2 SQIVND (reference sequence). The CDR3 nucleotides are TGTGCCAGTAGTATTCCCGGGCTAGGAACGGGAGGTAACAATGAGCAGTTCTTC. Amino acid sequence: CASSIPGLGTGGNNEQFF.

V gene TRBV6-2 or TRBV6-3 combines with J gene TRBJ2-5, with no clear D. The germline V gene has CDR1 MNHEY and CDR2 SVGEGT. Trimming stripped 5 bases from V and 4 bases from J, with 14 bases between. This CDR3 region has 14 residues. CDR3 sequence (DNA): TGTGCCAGCAGTCGCGGTGGCCCTCGAGAGACCCAGTACTTC. Amino acids: CASSRGGPRETQYF.